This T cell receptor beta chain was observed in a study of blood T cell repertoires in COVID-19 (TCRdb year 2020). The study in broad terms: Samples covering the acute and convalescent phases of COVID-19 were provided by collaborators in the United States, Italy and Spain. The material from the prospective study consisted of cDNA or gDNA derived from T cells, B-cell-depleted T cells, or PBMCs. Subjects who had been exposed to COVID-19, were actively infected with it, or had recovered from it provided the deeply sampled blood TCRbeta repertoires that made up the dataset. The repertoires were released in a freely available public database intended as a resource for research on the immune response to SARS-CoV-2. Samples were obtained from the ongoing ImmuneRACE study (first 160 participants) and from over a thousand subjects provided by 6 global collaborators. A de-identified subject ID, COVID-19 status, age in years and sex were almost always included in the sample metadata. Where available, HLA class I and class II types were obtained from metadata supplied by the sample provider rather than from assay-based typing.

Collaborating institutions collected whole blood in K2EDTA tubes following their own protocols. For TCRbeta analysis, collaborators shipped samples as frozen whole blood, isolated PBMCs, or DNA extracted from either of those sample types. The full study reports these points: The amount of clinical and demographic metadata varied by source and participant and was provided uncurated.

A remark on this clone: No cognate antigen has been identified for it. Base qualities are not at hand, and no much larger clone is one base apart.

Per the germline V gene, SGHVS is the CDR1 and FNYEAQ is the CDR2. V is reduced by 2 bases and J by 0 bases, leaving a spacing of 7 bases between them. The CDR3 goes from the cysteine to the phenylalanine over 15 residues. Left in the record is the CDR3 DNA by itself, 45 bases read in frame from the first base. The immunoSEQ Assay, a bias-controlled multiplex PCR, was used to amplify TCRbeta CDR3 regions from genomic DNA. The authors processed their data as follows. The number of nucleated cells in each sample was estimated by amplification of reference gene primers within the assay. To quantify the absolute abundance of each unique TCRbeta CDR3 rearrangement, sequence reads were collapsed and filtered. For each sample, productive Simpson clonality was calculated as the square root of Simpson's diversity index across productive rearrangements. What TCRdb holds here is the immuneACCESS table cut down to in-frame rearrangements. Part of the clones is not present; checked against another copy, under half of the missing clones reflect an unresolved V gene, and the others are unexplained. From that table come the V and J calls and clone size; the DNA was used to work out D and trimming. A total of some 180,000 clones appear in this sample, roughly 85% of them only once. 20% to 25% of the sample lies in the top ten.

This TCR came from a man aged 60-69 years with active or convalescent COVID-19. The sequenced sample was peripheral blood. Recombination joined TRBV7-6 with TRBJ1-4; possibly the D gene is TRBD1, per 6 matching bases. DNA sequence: TGTGCCAGCAGCTTAACAGGGTCAACTAATGAAAAACTGTTTTTT. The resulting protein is CASSLTGSTNEKLFF.